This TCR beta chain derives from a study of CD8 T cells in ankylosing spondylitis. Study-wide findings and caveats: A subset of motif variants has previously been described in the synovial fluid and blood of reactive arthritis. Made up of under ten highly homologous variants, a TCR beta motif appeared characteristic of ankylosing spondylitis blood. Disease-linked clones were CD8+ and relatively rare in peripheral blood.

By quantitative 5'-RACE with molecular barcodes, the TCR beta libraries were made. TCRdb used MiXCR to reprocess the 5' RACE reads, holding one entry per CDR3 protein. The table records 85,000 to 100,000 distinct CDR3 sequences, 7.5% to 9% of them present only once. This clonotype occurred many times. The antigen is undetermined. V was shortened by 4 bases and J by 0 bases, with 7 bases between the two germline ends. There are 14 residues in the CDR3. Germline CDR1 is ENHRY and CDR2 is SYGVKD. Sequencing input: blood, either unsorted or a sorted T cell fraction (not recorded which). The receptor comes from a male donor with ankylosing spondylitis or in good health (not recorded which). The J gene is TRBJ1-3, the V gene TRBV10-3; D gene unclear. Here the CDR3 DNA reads TGTGCCATCAGTGTTGCAGGCTCTGGAAACACCATATATTTT. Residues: CAISVAGSGNTIYF.